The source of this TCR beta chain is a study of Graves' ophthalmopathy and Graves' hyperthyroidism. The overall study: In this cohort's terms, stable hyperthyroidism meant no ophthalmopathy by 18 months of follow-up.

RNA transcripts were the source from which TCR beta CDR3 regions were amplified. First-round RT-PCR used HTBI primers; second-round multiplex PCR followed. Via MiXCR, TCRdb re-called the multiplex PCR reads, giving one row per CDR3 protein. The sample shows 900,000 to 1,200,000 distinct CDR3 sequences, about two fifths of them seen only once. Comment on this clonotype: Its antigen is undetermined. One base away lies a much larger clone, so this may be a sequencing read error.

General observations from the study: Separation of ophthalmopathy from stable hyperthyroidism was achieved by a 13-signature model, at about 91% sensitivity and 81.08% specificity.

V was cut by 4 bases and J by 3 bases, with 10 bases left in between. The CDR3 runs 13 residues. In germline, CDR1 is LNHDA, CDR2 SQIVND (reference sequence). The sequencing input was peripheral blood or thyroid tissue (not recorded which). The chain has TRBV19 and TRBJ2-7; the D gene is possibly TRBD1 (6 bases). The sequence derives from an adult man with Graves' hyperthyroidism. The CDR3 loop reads CASSTARGYEQYF. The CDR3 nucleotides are TGTGCCAGTAGTACCGCCAGGGGCTACGAGCAGTACTTC.